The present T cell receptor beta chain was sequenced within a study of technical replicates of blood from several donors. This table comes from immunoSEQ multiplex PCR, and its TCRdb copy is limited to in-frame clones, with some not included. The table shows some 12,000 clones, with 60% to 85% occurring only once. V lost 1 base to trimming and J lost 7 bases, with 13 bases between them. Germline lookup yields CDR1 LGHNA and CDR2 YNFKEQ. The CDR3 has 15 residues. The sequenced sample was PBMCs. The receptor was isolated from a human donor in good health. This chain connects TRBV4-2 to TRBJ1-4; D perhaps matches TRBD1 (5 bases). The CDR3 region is CASSQAMGLGEKLFF. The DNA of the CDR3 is TGTGCCAGCAGCCAAGCGATGGGACTCGGTGAAAAACTGTTTTTT.